These T cell receptor beta chains were read from a single sample in a study of neurological immune-mediated disorders. From the 5' RACE reads, TCRdb called clonotypes with MiXCR, one entry per CDR3 protein. The sample includes approximately 70,000 distinct CDR3 sequences, roughly 10% of them seen just once. The sequencing sample was made of PBMCs. These receptors were collected from a man under 40 in good health. Each CDR3 is given with its conserved first and last residue. Fields, in order: V gene, clone size, D gene, J gene, CDR3 protein, CDR3 DNA. D genes are given only for firm matches. Expanded clones get a size class; other rows say once, few or many, or leave the size out.

v_call: TRBV10-2; clone_size: many; d_call: TRBD2; j_call: TRBJ2-7; cdr3_aa: CASSDGSGSSYEQYF; cdr3_nt: TGCGCCAGCAGTGATGGTAGCGGGAGCTCCTACGAGCAGTACTTC
v_call: TRBV12-3/TRBV12-4; clone_size: many; d_call: NA; j_call: TRBJ2-5; cdr3_aa: CASSLDMVETQYF; cdr3_nt: TGTGCCAGCAGTTTAGACATGGTGGAGACCCAGTACTTC
v_call: TRBV20-1; clone_size: many; d_call: NA; j_call: TRBJ2-7; cdr3_aa: CSASEYYGLAYSEQYF; cdr3_nt: TGCAGTGCTAGTGAATACTATGGGCTAGCATATTCCGAGCAGTACTTC
v_call: TRBV5-1; clone_size: many; d_call: NA; j_call: TRBJ2-1; cdr3_aa: CASSLEVGGPYNEQFF; cdr3_nt: TGCGCCAGCAGCTTGGAGGTGGGGGGTCCCTACAATGAGCAGTTCTTC
v_call: TRBV28; clone_size: many; d_call: TRBD2; j_call: TRBJ2-1; cdr3_aa: CASSLGTSGYNEQFF; cdr3_nt: TGTGCCAGCAGTCTAGGGACTAGCGGCTACAATGAGCAGTTCTTC
v_call: TRBV9; clone_size: many; d_call: TRBD2; j_call: TRBJ2-1; cdr3_aa: CASSVDLTSGRYADEQFF; cdr3_nt: TGTGCCAGCAGCGTAGATCTTACTAGCGGGAGATATGCCGATGAGCAGTTCTTC
v_call: TRBV20-1; clone_size: many; d_call: NA; j_call: TRBJ2-7; cdr3_aa: CSSATLTGNNYEQYF; cdr3_nt: TGCAGTTCCGCCACCCTTACGGGCAACAACTACGAGCAGTACTTC
v_call: TRBV7-3; clone_size: many; d_call: TRBD2; j_call: TRBJ2-5; cdr3_aa: CASSFLPGGQETQYF; cdr3_nt: TGTGCCAGCAGCTTTCTGCCGGGAGGGCAAGAGACCCAGTACTTC
v_call: TRBV4-1; clone_size: many; d_call: NA; j_call: TRBJ1-2; cdr3_aa: CASSQGRGVYGYTF; cdr3_nt: TGCGCCAGCAGCCAAGGCCGGGGTGTCTATGGCTACACCTTC
v_call: TRBV6-6; clone_size: many; d_call: NA; j_call: TRBJ1-4; cdr3_aa: CASSYGGAGNEKLFF; cdr3_nt: TGTGCCAGCAGTTACGGGGGGGCTGGTAATGAAAAACTGTTTTTT
v_call: TRBV20-1; clone_size: NA; d_call: NA; j_call: TRBJ2-1; cdr3_aa: CSARDSTWNHPTNEQFF; cdr3_nt: TGCAGTGCTAGAGATAGTACGTGGAATCATCCTACCAATGAGCAGTTCTTC
v_call: TRBV12-3/TRBV12-4; clone_size: many; d_call: TRBD1; j_call: TRBJ1-6; cdr3_aa: CASSSGRGNSPLHF; cdr3_nt: TGTGCCAGCAGTTCTGGCAGGGGGAATTCACCCCTCCACTTT
v_call: TRBV29-1; clone_size: many; d_call: NA; j_call: TRBJ1-1; cdr3_aa: CSVDQVEAFF; cdr3_nt: TGCAGCGTTGATCAGGTTGAAGCTTTCTTT
v_call: TRBV20-1; clone_size: many; d_call: NA; j_call: TRBJ2-1; cdr3_aa: CSASIERYNEQFF; cdr3_nt: TGCAGTGCTAGCATAGAACGGTACAATGAGCAGTTCTTC
v_call: TRBV20-1; clone_size: many; d_call: TRBD1; j_call: TRBJ1-6; cdr3_aa: CSGGQGLDSPLHF; cdr3_nt: TGCAGCGGTGGACAGGGTTTGGATTCACCCCTCCACTTT
v_call: TRBV29-1; clone_size: many; d_call: TRBD2; j_call: TRBJ2-5; cdr3_aa: CSVVAGVGETQYF; cdr3_nt: TGCAGCGTTGTAGCGGGAGTAGGGGAGACCCAGTACTTC
v_call: TRBV3-1; clone_size: many; d_call: TRBD1; j_call: TRBJ2-7; cdr3_aa: CASSQDWGQPYF; cdr3_nt: TGTGCCAGCAGCCAAGATTGGGGACAGCCGTACTTC
v_call: TRBV6-6; clone_size: many; d_call: NA; j_call: TRBJ1-3; cdr3_aa: CASSYSSGFSGNTIYF; cdr3_nt: TGTGCCAGCAGTTACTCGTCGGGGTTCAGCGGAAACACCATATATTTT
v_call: TRBV28; clone_size: NA; d_call: NA; j_call: TRBJ2-3; cdr3_aa: CVSLGLTNSDTQYF; cdr3_nt: TGTGTCAGCCTCGGACTCACAAACTCAGATACGCAGTATTTT
v_call: TRBV6-5; clone_size: many; d_call: NA; j_call: TRBJ1-1; cdr3_aa: CASSYPGNTEAFF; cdr3_nt: TGTGCCAGCAGTTACCCGGGGAACACTGAAGCTTTCTTT
v_call: TRBV28; clone_size: NA; d_call: NA; j_call: TRBJ1-5; cdr3_aa: CASSRALSNQPQHF; cdr3_nt: TGTGCCAGCAGTCGAGCCCTTAGCAATCAGCCCCAGCATTTT
v_call: TRBV24-1; clone_size: many; d_call: NA; j_call: TRBJ2-1; cdr3_aa: CATSDLQGSNEQFF; cdr3_nt: TGTGCCACCAGTGATTTACAAGGCTCCAATGAGCAGTTCTTC
v_call: TRBV21-1; clone_size: many; d_call: NA; j_call: TRBJ2-3; cdr3_aa: CASTPTQYF; cdr3_nt: TGTGCCAGCACCCCGACGCAGTATTTT
v_call: TRBV6-5; clone_size: few; d_call: NA; j_call: TRBJ2-3; cdr3_aa: CASSYADSTDTQYF; cdr3_nt: TGTGCCAGCAGTTACGCTGACAGCACAGATACGCAGTATTTT